This paragraph covers one T cell receptor beta chain sequence. This CDR3 is built from 16 residues. The germline gives CDR1 DFQATT, CDR2 SNEGSKA (reference sequence). V was trimmed by 6 bases and J by 4 bases, leaving 24 bases between them. These data are taken from a study of blood T cell repertoires in COVID-19. Original handling: Reference gene primer amplification gave nucleated cell count estimates. Clones were read by immunoSEQ multiplex PCR, and TCRdb kept only the in-frame ones, dropping some. The DNA was the basis for D and trimming; V, J and clone size are from that table. The data show approximately 200,000 clones, with roughly nine tenths seen just once and 2.5% to 3% held by the top ten.

The sequence derives from a young woman with active or convalescent COVID-19. Sample: peripheral blood. The chain combines TRBV20-1 with TRBJ1-2; D is ambiguous. CDR3 loop: CSASLRGGLVSYGYTF. The DNA of the CDR3 is TGCAGTGCAAGTTTGCGTGGAGGATTAGTTTCCTATGGCTACACCTTC.